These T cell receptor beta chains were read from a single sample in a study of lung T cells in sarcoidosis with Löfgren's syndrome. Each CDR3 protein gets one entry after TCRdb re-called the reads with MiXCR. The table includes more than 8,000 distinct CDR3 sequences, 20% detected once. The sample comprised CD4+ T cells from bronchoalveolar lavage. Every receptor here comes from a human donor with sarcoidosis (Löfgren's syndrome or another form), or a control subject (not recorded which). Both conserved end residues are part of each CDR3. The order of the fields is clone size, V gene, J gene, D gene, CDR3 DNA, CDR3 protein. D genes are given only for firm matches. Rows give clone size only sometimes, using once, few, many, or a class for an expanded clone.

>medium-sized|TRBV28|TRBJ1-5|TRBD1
TGTGCCAGCAGTACTCCCGGGACAGGGATTCAGCCCCAGCATTTT
CASSTPGTGIQPQHF
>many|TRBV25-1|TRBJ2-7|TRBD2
TGTGCCAGCGGTCGAGGGTTAGCGGGTTCCTACGAGCAGTACTTC
CASGRGLAGSYEQYF
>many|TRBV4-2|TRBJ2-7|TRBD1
TGTGCCAGCAGCCAGGGGGGGACAGGGAACGAGCAGTACTTC
CASSQGGTGNEQYF
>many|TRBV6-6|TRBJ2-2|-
TGTGCCAGCAGTTACTCTGGGTTCGCGAACACCGGGGAGCTGTTTTTT
CASSYSGFANTGELFF
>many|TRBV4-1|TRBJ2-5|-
TGCGCCAGCAGCCAAGGGAAGGGCAACTGGCTGGAGACCCAGTACTTC
CASSQGKGNWLETQYF
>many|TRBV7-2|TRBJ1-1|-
TGTGCCAGCAGCTTAGGTGAACCCACTGAAGCTTTCTTT
CASSLGEPTEAFF
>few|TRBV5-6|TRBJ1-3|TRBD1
TGTGCCAGCACCAGGGACAGGGCTGGAAACACCATATATTTT
CASTRDRAGNTIYF
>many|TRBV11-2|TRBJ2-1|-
TGTGCCAGCAGCCCCACGTGGGGCGGCAATGAGCAGTTCTTC
CASSPTWGGNEQFF
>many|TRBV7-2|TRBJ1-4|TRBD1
TGTGCCAGCAGCTTCCGACAGGGGCCAACAACTAATGAAAAACTGTTTTTT
CASSFRQGPTTNEKLFF
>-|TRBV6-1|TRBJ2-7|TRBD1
TGTGCCACCAGGGACAGCTACGAGCAGTACTTC
CATRDSYEQYF
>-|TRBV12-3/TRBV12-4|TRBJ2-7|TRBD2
TGTGCCAACAGCCCTTGGGCTAGCGGGGCCTACGAGCAGTACTTC
CANSPWASGAYEQYF
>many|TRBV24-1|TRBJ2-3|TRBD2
TGTGCCACCTCGGGGCAGCTCCAACTAGCGGGGGGGGCAGATACGCAGTATTTT
CATSGQLQLAGGADTQYF
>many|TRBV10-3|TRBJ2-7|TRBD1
TGTGCCATCAGTTCGGGACAGGGGCACAACTACGAGCAGTACTTC
CAISSGQGHNYEQYF
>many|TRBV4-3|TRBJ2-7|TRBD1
TGCGCCAGCAGCCGTGGGGAGGGACAGGGCTACGAGCAGTACTTC
CASSRGEGQGYEQYF
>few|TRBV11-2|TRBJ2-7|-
TGTGCCAGCAGCTTAAATCCCCAATACGAGCAGTACTTC
CASSLNPQYEQYF
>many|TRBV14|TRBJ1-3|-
TGTGCCAGCAGCCAAGATCCGGCGGTAGGGCCCTCCTCTGGAAACACCATATATTTT
CASSQDPAVGPSSGNTIYF
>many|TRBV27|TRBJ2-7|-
TGTGCCAGCAGGCCTACAGTAGCCTACGAGCAGTACTTC
CASRPTVAYEQYF
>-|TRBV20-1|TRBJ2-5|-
TGCAGTGCCCCAAGTTTCGGGGTTCAGCCCCAGGAGACCCAGTACTTC
CSAPSFGVQPQETQYF
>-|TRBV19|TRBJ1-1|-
TGTGCCTGTAGTCTAAAGGAGAACACTGAAGCTTTCTTT
CACSLKENTEAFF
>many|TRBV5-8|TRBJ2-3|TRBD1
TGTGCCAGCAGCTTGTCTGGGACAGGGACAGATACGCAGTATTTT
CASSLSGTGTDTQYF